A selection of T cell receptor beta chains follows, all from one sample in a study of shared clonotypes between healthy human individuals. This table comes from immunoSEQ multiplex PCR, and its TCRdb copy is limited to in-frame clones, with some not included. The top ten hold more than 1.5% of the sample, which has roughly 2.1 million clones, approximately 94% seen once. The sample comprised naive CD8+ T cells from PBMCs. All receptors come from a man in his late teens or twenties in good health. Some clones in this sample may be carry-over from other donors' samples. CDR3s include the opening cysteine and the closing phenylalanine or tryptophan. The order of the fields is J gene, D gene, V gene, clone size, CDR3 DNA, CDR3 protein. A D gene is named only where the DNA matches it firmly. The size field is filled for only some rows; it gives once, few, many or a size class.

J gene: TRBJ1-1; D gene: -; V gene: TRBV5-6; clone size: -; CDR3 DNA: TGTGCCAGCAGCACCCTTGAGGAGTCGAACACTGAAGCTTTCTTT; CDR3 protein: CASSTLEESNTEAFF
J gene: TRBJ1-5; D gene: -; V gene: TRBV9; clone size: -; CDR3 DNA: TGTGCCAGCAGCCCGGGCCCCAATAGCAATCAGCCCCAGCATTTT; CDR3 protein: CASSPGPNSNQPQHF
J gene: TRBJ2-1; D gene: -; V gene: TRBV9; clone size: -; CDR3 DNA: TGTGCCAGCAGCGTGGGCTACAATGAGCAGTTCTTC; CDR3 protein: CASSVGYNEQFF
J gene: TRBJ2-3; D gene: TRBD2; V gene: TRBV15; clone size: -; CDR3 DNA: TGTGCCACCAGCATGACTAGCGGGAGAACAGATACGCAGTATTTT; CDR3 protein: CATSMTSGRTDTQYF
J gene: TRBJ1-1; D gene: TRBD1; V gene: TRBV2; clone size: -; CDR3 DNA: TGTGCCAGCAGTTCCGGGACAGCGAACACTGAAGCTTTCTTT; CDR3 protein: CASSSGTANTEAFF
J gene: TRBJ1-2; D gene: -; V gene: TRBV7-9; clone size: -; CDR3 DNA: TGTGCCAGCAGCTTAGACGGGGGATATGGCTACACCTTC; CDR3 protein: CASSLDGGYGYTF
J gene: TRBJ2-1; D gene: -; V gene: TRBV7-9; clone size: -; CDR3 DNA: TGTGCCAGCAGCCTAGATCCCCATGAGCAGTTCTTC; CDR3 protein: CASSLDPHEQFF
J gene: TRBJ2-1; D gene: -; V gene: TRBV9; clone size: -; CDR3 DNA: TGTGCCAGCAGCACCGAAGGTAGCGCCAGGGGTAGGGCCTACAATGAGCAGTTCTTC; CDR3 protein: CASSTEGSARGRAYNEQFF
J gene: TRBJ2-1; D gene: TRBD2; V gene: TRBV9; clone size: -; CDR3 DNA: TGTGCCAGCAGCCCTAGCGGGAGGGTCAATGAGCAGTTCTTC; CDR3 protein: CASSPSGRVNEQFF
J gene: TRBJ2-4; D gene: TRBD1; V gene: TRBV2; clone size: -; CDR3 DNA: TGTGCCAGCATTTCCAGACAGGGGATGGCCAAAAACATTCAGTACTTC; CDR3 protein: CASISRQGMAKNIQYF
J gene: TRBJ2-2; D gene: TRBD1; V gene: TRBV7-6; clone size: -; CDR3 DNA: TGTGCCAGCAGCTCTCCCCTTACAGGGGAGTCCGGGGAGCTGTTTTTT; CDR3 protein: CASSSPLTGESGELFF
J gene: TRBJ2-7; D gene: -; V gene: TRBV19; clone size: -; CDR3 DNA: TGTGCCAGTAGTACTAGGACATTTTACGAGCAGTACTTC; CDR3 protein: CASSTRTFYEQYF
J gene: TRBJ1-1; D gene: -; V gene: TRBV5-1; clone size: -; CDR3 DNA: TGCGCCAGCAGCTTGGCCACAGGGCGCACTGAAGCTTTCTTT; CDR3 protein: CASSLATGRTEAFF
J gene: TRBJ2-4; D gene: -; V gene: TRBV6-1; clone size: -; CDR3 DNA: TGTGCCAGCAGCATCTCCGCGGGAAGTGGCATTCAGTACTTC; CDR3 protein: CASSISAGSGIQYF
J gene: TRBJ1-2; D gene: -; V gene: TRBV29-1; clone size: -; CDR3 DNA: TGCAGCGTTGAAGATGTGGCCGAGTATGGCTACACCTTC; CDR3 protein: CSVEDVAEYGYTF
J gene: TRBJ2-4; D gene: -; V gene: TRBV7-9; clone size: -; CDR3 DNA: TGTGCCAGCAGCTTAGACGAAGGGCTAGCCAAAAACATTCAGTACTTC; CDR3 protein: CASSLDEGLAKNIQYF
J gene: TRBJ2-3; D gene: -; V gene: TRBV27; clone size: -; CDR3 DNA: TGTGCCAGCAGTACCATTCAGGAATCCCACGATACGCAGTATTTT; CDR3 protein: CASSTIQESHDTQYF
J gene: TRBJ2-3; D gene: -; V gene: TRBV7-2; clone size: -; CDR3 DNA: TGTGCCAGCAGCTACCTCGGCGGCACTAGCACAGATACGCAGTATTTT; CDR3 protein: CASSYLGGTSTDTQYF
J gene: TRBJ1-5; D gene: -; V gene: TRBV4-1; clone size: once; CDR3 DNA: TGCGCCAGCAGCCAAGTCGGGGGACCTGGGGGCAATCAGCCCCAGCATTTT; CDR3 protein: CASSQVGGPGGNQPQHF
J gene: TRBJ2-1; D gene: -; V gene: TRBV7-9; clone size: -; CDR3 DNA: TGTGCCAGCAGCCCAGGACACCCTGCCTACAATGAGCAGTTCTTC; CDR3 protein: CASSPGHPAYNEQFF
J gene: TRBJ2-5; D gene: TRBD1; V gene: TRBV7-8; clone size: -; CDR3 DNA: TGTGCCAGCAGCTTTTCGCCGGACAGGGAGACCCAGTACTTC; CDR3 protein: CASSFSPDRETQYF
J gene: TRBJ1-1; D gene: -; V gene: TRBV20-1; clone size: few; CDR3 DNA: TGCAGTGCCCCGGGGCAGGTATTCTTT; CDR3 protein: CSAPGQVFF
J gene: TRBJ2-5; D gene: -; V gene: TRBV27; clone size: once; CDR3 DNA: TGTGCCAGCAGTTTACTGCCAAATGCGGAGACCCAGTACTTC; CDR3 protein: CASSLLPNAETQYF
J gene: TRBJ2-4; D gene: -; V gene: TRBV5-1; clone size: -; CDR3 DNA: TGCGCCAGCAGCGGGGACAAAAACATTCAGTACTTC; CDR3 protein: CASSGDKNIQYF
J gene: TRBJ2-7; D gene: TRBD2; V gene: TRBV27; clone size: -; CDR3 DNA: TGTGCCAGCAGTTTAGTCCTAGCGGGAGGGCCCTACGAGCAGTACTTC; CDR3 protein: CASSLVLAGGPYEQYF
J gene: TRBJ2-7; D gene: TRBD2; V gene: TRBV4-1; clone size: -; CDR3 DNA: TGCGCCAGCAGCCGGACTAGCGGAACCAACGAGCAGTACTTC; CDR3 protein: CASSRTSGTNEQYF
J gene: TRBJ2-2; D gene: -; V gene: TRBV10-3; clone size: -; CDR3 DNA: TGTGCCATCAGTGAGTTCACCGGGGAGCTGTTTTTT; CDR3 protein: CAISEFTGELFF
J gene: TRBJ2-1; D gene: TRBD2; V gene: TRBV4-3; clone size: -; CDR3 DNA: TGCGCCAGCGCCCAACTAGCGGGAGGGCCCCATGAGCAGTTCTTC; CDR3 protein: CASAQLAGGPHEQFF
J gene: TRBJ2-7; D gene: TRBD1; V gene: TRBV5-6; clone size: -; CDR3 DNA: TGTGCCAGCAGCCTGGGACAGTCCTTCTACGAGCAGTACTTC; CDR3 protein: CASSLGQSFYEQYF
J gene: TRBJ1-1; D gene: -; V gene: TRBV5-6; clone size: -; CDR3 DNA: TGTGCCAGCAGCATCTTTGTCACTGAAGCTTTCTTT; CDR3 protein: CASSIFVTEAFF
J gene: TRBJ1-2; D gene: -; V gene: TRBV4-3; clone size: -; CDR3 DNA: TGCGCCAGCAGCCAAGACGTTAACTATGGCTACACCTTC; CDR3 protein: CASSQDVNYGYTF
J gene: TRBJ1-1; D gene: -; V gene: TRBV7-8; clone size: -; CDR3 DNA: TGTGCCAGCAGCTTACGTAGGACGGCGAACACTGAAGCTTTCTTT; CDR3 protein: CASSLRRTANTEAFF
J gene: TRBJ2-7; D gene: TRBD1; V gene: TRBV5-1; clone size: -; CDR3 DNA: TGCGCCAGCAGCGCGGGGACAGGGGGCTCCTACGAGCAGTACTTC; CDR3 protein: CASSAGTGGSYEQYF
J gene: TRBJ2-1; D gene: -; V gene: TRBV28; clone size: -; CDR3 DNA: TGTGCCAGCAGTTTCCGTGGGCCCCTCAATGAGCAGTTCTTC; CDR3 protein: CASSFRGPLNEQFF
J gene: TRBJ2-1; D gene: TRBD2; V gene: TRBV27; clone size: -; CDR3 DNA: TGTGCCAGCAGTTTGCTAGCGGCCCTCTACAATGAGCAGTTCTTC; CDR3 protein: CASSLLAALYNEQFF
J gene: TRBJ2-1; D gene: TRBD2; V gene: TRBV18; clone size: -; CDR3 DNA: TGTGCCAGCTCACCACCGACCCTAGCGGGAGCCTACAATGAGCAGTTCTTC; CDR3 protein: CASSPPTLAGAYNEQFF
J gene: TRBJ2-2; D gene: -; V gene: TRBV28; clone size: -; CDR3 DNA: TGTGCCAGCAGTTCTGGTGGGGAGCTGTTTTTT; CDR3 protein: CASSSGGELFF
J gene: TRBJ1-2; D gene: -; V gene: TRBV28; clone size: -; CDR3 DNA: TGTGCCAGCAGTCAAGGACAGTCTCCGAACTATGGCTACACCTTC; CDR3 protein: CASSQGQSPNYGYTF
J gene: TRBJ2-3; D gene: TRBD2; V gene: TRBV2; clone size: -; CDR3 DNA: TGTGCCAGCGATAGACTAGCCGATACGCAGTATTTT; CDR3 protein: CASDRLADTQYF
J gene: TRBJ2-7; D gene: -; V gene: TRBV7-6; clone size: -; CDR3 DNA: TGTGCCAGCAGCTTAGCGGTAGGGGCACGGGATAGCGAGCAGTACTTC; CDR3 protein: CASSLAVGARDSEQYF
J gene: TRBJ1-1; D gene: TRBD1; V gene: TRBV28; clone size: once; CDR3 DNA: TGTGCCAGCGGCTTACGGACAGGGGTCACTGAAGCTTTCTTT; CDR3 protein: CASGLRTGVTEAFF
J gene: TRBJ2-7; D gene: TRBD2; V gene: TRBV28; clone size: -; CDR3 DNA: TGTGCCAGCAGGTGGCTAGCGGGCTCCTACGAGCAGTACTTC; CDR3 protein: CASRWLAGSYEQYF
J gene: TRBJ2-1; D gene: -; V gene: TRBV9; clone size: -; CDR3 DNA: TGTGCCAGCAGCCCGGGGACAATCTACAATGAGCAGTTCTTC; CDR3 protein: CASSPGTIYNEQFF
J gene: TRBJ1-1; D gene: -; V gene: TRBV6-6; clone size: -; CDR3 DNA: TGTGCCAGCAGCCCCCAGTGGGAAGGGGGGAACACTGAAGCTTTCTTT; CDR3 protein: CASSPQWEGGNTEAFF
J gene: TRBJ2-5; D gene: TRBD1; V gene: TRBV16; clone size: -; CDR3 DNA: TGTGCCAGCGCGCGAATACGGACAGGGATGGATGAGACCCAGTACTTC; CDR3 protein: CASARIRTGMDETQYF
J gene: TRBJ2-7; D gene: -; V gene: TRBV5-8; clone size: -; CDR3 DNA: TGTGCCAGCAGCCTACCTACCGAGCAGTACTTC; CDR3 protein: CASSLPTEQYF
J gene: TRBJ1-1; D gene: -; V gene: TRBV27; clone size: few; CDR3 DNA: TGTGCCAGCAGTCTCGGAGGGAACACTGAAGCTTTCTTT; CDR3 protein: CASSLGGNTEAFF
J gene: TRBJ2-7; D gene: -; V gene: TRBV27; clone size: once; CDR3 DNA: TGTGCCAGCAGTTCAGGGACTTTCCCAGAGCAGTACTTC; CDR3 protein: CASSSGTFPEQYF
J gene: TRBJ1-1; D gene: -; V gene: TRBV4-2; clone size: -; CDR3 DNA: TGTGCCAGCAGCCAAGATCGGGGCACGCAGGGCACTGAAGCTTTCTTT; CDR3 protein: CASSQDRGTQGTEAFF
J gene: TRBJ1-1; D gene: TRBD1; V gene: TRBV7-6; clone size: -; CDR3 DNA: TGTGCCAGCAGCTCCTCCTGGACAGGCGAAGCTTTCTTT; CDR3 protein: CASSSSWTGEAFF
J gene: TRBJ2-7; D gene: TRBD1; V gene: TRBV27; clone size: -; CDR3 DNA: TGTGCCAGCAGTTTAGCAAATGTCAGGGGGCGGATAGGCTACGAGCAGTACTTC; CDR3 protein: CASSLANVRGRIGYEQYF
J gene: TRBJ2-2; D gene: -; V gene: TRBV10-3; clone size: -; CDR3 DNA: TGTGCCATCAGTGACCCAGGGGTGATCACCGGGGAGCTGTTTTTT; CDR3 protein: CAISDPGVITGELFF
J gene: TRBJ2-7; D gene: TRBD2; V gene: TRBV4-2; clone size: -; CDR3 DNA: TGTGCCAGCAGCCAAGTACTAGCGGGAACCTACGAGCAGTACTTC; CDR3 protein: CASSQVLAGTYEQYF
J gene: TRBJ1-2; D gene: -; V gene: TRBV30; clone size: -; CDR3 DNA: TGTGCCTGGAGAAAGTGGAGGGGCGCGAATGGCTACACCTTC; CDR3 protein: CAWRKWRGANGYTF
J gene: TRBJ2-7; D gene: -; V gene: TRBV27; clone size: -; CDR3 DNA: TGTGCCAGCAGTACCGGGACTGCTGGCTACGAGCAGTACTTC; CDR3 protein: CASSTGTAGYEQYF
J gene: TRBJ2-7; D gene: -; V gene: TRBV27; clone size: -; CDR3 DNA: TGTGCCAGCAGTCCCGCAGCGGTCTCCTACGAGCAGTACTTC; CDR3 protein: CASSPAAVSYEQYF
J gene: TRBJ2-5; D gene: -; V gene: TRBV7-9; clone size: -; CDR3 DNA: TGTGCCAGCAGCCGGAGGGGGGTTCAAGAGACCCAGTACTTC; CDR3 protein: CASSRRGVQETQYF